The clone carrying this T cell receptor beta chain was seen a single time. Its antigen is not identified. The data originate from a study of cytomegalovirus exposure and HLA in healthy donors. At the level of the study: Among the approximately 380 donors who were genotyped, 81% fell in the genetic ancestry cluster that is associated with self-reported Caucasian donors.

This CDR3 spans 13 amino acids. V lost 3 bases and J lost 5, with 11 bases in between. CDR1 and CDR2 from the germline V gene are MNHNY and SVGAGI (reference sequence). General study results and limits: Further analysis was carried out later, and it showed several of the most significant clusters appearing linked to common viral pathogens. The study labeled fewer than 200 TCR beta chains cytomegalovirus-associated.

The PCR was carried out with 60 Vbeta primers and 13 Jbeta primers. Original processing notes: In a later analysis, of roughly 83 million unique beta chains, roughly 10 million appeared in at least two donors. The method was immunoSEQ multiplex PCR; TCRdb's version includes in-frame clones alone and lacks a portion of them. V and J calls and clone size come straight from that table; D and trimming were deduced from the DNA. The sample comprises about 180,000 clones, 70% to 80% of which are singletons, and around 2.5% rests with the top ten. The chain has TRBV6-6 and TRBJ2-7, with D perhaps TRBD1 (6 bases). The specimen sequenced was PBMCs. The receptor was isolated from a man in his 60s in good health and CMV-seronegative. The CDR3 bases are TGTGCCAGCAGTTATCAGGGGTGGGACGAGCAGTACTTC. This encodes CASSYQGWDEQYF.